This TCR beta chain was recorded in a study of T cell changes during pregnancy in multiple sclerosis. CDR1 is SGHRS and CDR2 is YFSETQ in the germline V gene. This CDR3 is 15 amino acids long. V trimming: 4 bases; J trimming: 3 bases; junction bases outside the gene matches: 3. This table comes from immunoSEQ multiplex PCR, and its TCRdb copy is limited to in-frame clones, with some not included. This table has tens of thousands of clones, more than 75% appearing once. This specimen consisted of CD8+ T cells from peripheral blood mononuclear cells, obtained before pregnancy. The V gene is TRBV5-1, the J gene TRBJ2-1; 11 bases agree with TRBD2. The TCR was taken from a female donor with multiple sclerosis, enrolled in a pregnancy study. CDR3 coding DNA: TGCGCCAGCAGCGGAACTAGCGGGGGCTACAATGAGCAGTTCTTC. Translated: CASSGTSGGYNEQFF.